This T cell receptor (beta chain) was retrieved from a study of neurological immune-mediated disorders. The CDR3 consists of 13 residues. The V gene's germline CDR1 is SQVTM and CDR2 ANQGSEA. The cDNA came from 5'RACE with 10-nucleotide random UMIs. TCRdb reprocessed the 5' RACE reads via MiXCR and lists one record per CDR3 protein. The sample holds more than 50,000 distinct CDR3 sequences; nearly 25% are singletons and the top ten take less than 6%. Sample time point: technical triplicate 2. Notes on the study in general: There were no CDR3 amino acid sequences shared by expanded clones across subjects, a result suggesting private repertoires in all groups.

A single count supports this clonotype. Its antigen remains unidentified. Relative to the germline gene, one junction end is altered; a read error may explain this. This chain joins TRBV29-1 and TRBJ2-1; the D gene is possibly TRBD2 (5 bases). Sequencing input: PBMCs. The sequence was obtained from a man in his fifties or sixties with HTLV-1-associated myelopathy (HAM/TSP). CDR3 nucleotide sequence: TGCAGCTGGGGAGCGGCAATTAACAATGATCAGTTCTTC. The encoded protein is CSWGAAINNDQFF.